This T cell receptor (beta chain) was recorded in a study of T cell responses to AZD1222 COVID-19 vaccine (TCRdb year 2021). Regarding the complete study: Because spike-specific TCR depth and breadth did not differ between the two schedules, AZD1222 recipients who got a second dose at roughly 4 weeks were pooled with those who got a second dose at roughly 12 weeks. A total of under 250 trial participants underwent TCR sequencing, of whom roughly 210 had received two doses of AZD1222 and approximately 25 had received two doses of the MenACWY control vaccine. Enrollment into the trials was organized by age into subgroups of 18-55, 56-69 and 70-plus years, and those subgroups contained roughly 150, 30 and 60 TCR-sequenced participants, respectively.

Between the V and J ends, shortened by 3 bases and 4 bases respectively, the junction contains 18 bases. The CDR3 spans 17 residues, from the cysteine through the phenylalanine. Of the read, only the CDR3 DNA is kept; its 51 bases are in frame from base 1. According to the germline V gene (reference sequence), CDR1 reads LNHDA and CDR2 reads SQIVND. To note about this clone: This receptor's antigen is unknown. No base quality information exists; no much larger clone differs at one position.

Sample time point, as interpreted from the label and publication: baseline before first vaccination. The vaccinee samples were drawn from two UK trials, COV001 and COV002, one of which was a single-blind randomized controlled phase 2/3 trial testing AZD1222 (ChAdOx1 nCoV-19) in healthy adults. For TCRbeta chain sequencing, PBMC samples from trial participants were taken at day 0 and at day 28 after the second dose. The CDR3 regions of human TCRbeta chains were analyzed by immunosequencing. The source study handled its data this way. TCRs in the repertoires were matched against a reference library of SARS-CoV-2-specific TCRs that had been generated with the MIRA antigen-specificity platform. Breadth was defined as the fraction of unique TCRs that were SARS-CoV-2-associated, and depth was defined as the fraction of total T cells that were SARS-CoV-2-associated. Using the MIRA data, each spike-specific TCR was assigned both to the spike region to which the TCR was reactive and to a CD4 or CD8 class. Log10-transformed breadth and depth values were compared by one-way ANOVA with Sidak's multiple comparisons tests. Sourced from immuneACCESS, this table was stored by TCRdb with only in-frame sequences that have V and J called. A share of the clones is absent; for the studies checked, an unresolved V gene accounts for under half, and the remainder has no known explanation. V and J calls and clone size are those listed in that table; D and trimming were worked out from the DNA. This sample gives 150,000 or so clones in total; roughly 92% of them show up just once. The ten largest clones add up to approximately 4.7% of the sample.

The study at large found these results: Only five or six AZD1222 recipients were SARS-CoV-2 seropositive at baseline, limiting conclusions about previously exposed vaccinees. Nearly half of unique spike-specific TCRs reportedly recognized epitopes outside regions mutated in the B.1.351 and B.1.1.7 variants. The 56-69-year group was small, and its depth increase did not reach significance, likely because of low power. Participants were mostly white British, with more females than males. The authors suggested clonal diversity may have been underestimated. After two AZD1222 doses, both the breadth and the depth of spike-specific TCRs were significantly higher than at day 0 and than in MenACWY recipients. Vaccine-associated CD4 TCRs spanned the whole spike protein, with dominant responses in regions 160-218 and 743-854. Because no day 14 peak-response samples were available, repertoires were characterized only after the peak T cell response.

The TCR sequence derives from an adult in good health. The input for sequencing was peripheral blood, taken on day 0 of AZD1222 vaccination. Recombination connected TRBV19 to TRBJ2-2; confidence is insufficient to name the D gene. The CDR3 amino acid sequence is: CASSIKYNWGSTGELFF. The DNA sequence is as follows: TGTGCCAGTAGTATTAAGTATAATTGGGGTAGCACCGGGGAGCTGTTTTTT.